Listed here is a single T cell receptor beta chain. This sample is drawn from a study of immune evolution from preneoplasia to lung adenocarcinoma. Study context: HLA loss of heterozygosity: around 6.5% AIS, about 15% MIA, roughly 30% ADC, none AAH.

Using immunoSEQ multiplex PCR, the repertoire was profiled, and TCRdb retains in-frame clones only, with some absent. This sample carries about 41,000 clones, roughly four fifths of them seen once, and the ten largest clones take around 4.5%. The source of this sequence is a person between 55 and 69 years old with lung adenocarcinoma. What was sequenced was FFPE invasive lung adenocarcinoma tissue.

CDR3 sequence: CASSPGPTEAFF. CDR3 in DNA: TGCGCCAGCAGCCCTGGACCCACTGAAGCTTTCTTT. V and J are TRBV5-1 and TRBJ1-1; D ambiguous. Germline V lookup: CDR1 SGHRS, CDR2 YFSETQ. V was trimmed by 4 bases and J by 4 bases, leaving 8 bases between them. The CDR3 contains 12 residues.